This TCR beta chain was captured by sequencing in a study of T cells in Graves' hyperthyroidism and ophthalmopathy (dated by TCRdb to between 2017 and 2020). At the level of the whole study: Peripheral blood samples were taken at initial diagnosis, before any treatment was given. To identify TCR V-J signatures that set the groups apart, the researchers used a discovery cohort of 100 patients, made up of roughly 40 with Graves' ophthalmopathy and 55 to 65 with stable Graves' hyperthyroidism. Prospective prediction of ophthalmopathy was tested in an independent validation cohort of some 19 hyperthyroidism patients and 15 to 17 patients who later progressed to ophthalmopathy. The roughly 99 discovery patients were divided at random into training and test sets in a 7:3 ratio. The study also compared thyroid tissue and blood T-cell repertoires from a handful of Graves' hyperthyroidism patients. Once sampling was done, hyperthyroidism patients were given methimazole at a starting dose of 30 mg daily, whereas ophthalmopathy patients were given high-dose intravenous methylprednisolone. The paper reports TCR Vbeta CDR3 sequencing of some 140 peripheral blood samples: over 40 ophthalmopathy, approximately 74 hyperthyroidism and around 17 progressor patients.

Stable Graves' hyperthyroidism was defined as no progression to ophthalmopathy during 18 months of follow-up. Hyperthyroidism patients were aged 18 to 65 years and newly diagnosed, with disease duration of less than 2 months. Patients with uncontrolled infections, other autoimmune diseases, pregnancy or lactation were excluded. Diagnoses were established on the basis of clinical symptoms, serum thyroxine and TRAb, thyroid ultrasound, and orbital computed tomography. PBMCs were isolated from 7.5 to 10 ml of fresh peripheral blood by Ficoll-Paque density gradient centrifugation. Trizol reagent was used to extract total RNA, and RNA quality was then checked on an Agilent 2100 Bioanalyzer. A remark on this clonotype: This clone's antigen is unknown. There are no base qualities to consult, and no much larger clone falls within one base.

The TCR beta CDR3 regions were amplified from the RNA transcripts. The first round of RT-PCR for the TCR CDR3 was performed with the HTBI primer set and the Qiagen OneStep RT-PCR kit. A second multiplex PCR round built the libraries, followed by size selection and purification. The libraries were sequenced on an Illumina HiSeq2000 using paired-end 100 bp reads. On the study's bioinformatics: SOAPnuke was used to process the raw data, throwing out any read that contained adapters or uncalled bases, had a mean Phred below 15, or lacked an exact constant-primer or identifier match. High-quality paired reads were merged with COPE v1.2.5, and unique nucleotide sequences were defined as clonotypes. MiTCR v1.1 was used to align clonotypes to the IMGT TRBV, TRBD and TRBJ reference segments. Analysis was restricted to V-J combinations with a frequency above 0.0001, which covered over 98% of repertoires. The TCS score was defined as F50 (clonal expansion) divided by E x V (chaos), with BLOSUM62-based TCRdist calculated between CDR3 peptides within each V-J. Welch's t-statistics and random forest reduced just over 500 V-J features to 10 to 15, which were used in a naive Bayes classifier (R e1071). TCRdb reprocessing: public reads trimmed at Q25 with fastp, clones called with MiXCR, in-frame beta chains kept. A single entry per CDR3 protein holds the most common genes and DNA from its merged rows. In this record, the V and J calls reflect TCRdb's handling and not the investigators' own analysis. The sample data list 700,000 or so distinct CDR3 sequences, and less than 20% of these were observed just once. Approximately 8.4% of the sample belongs to the ten largest clones.

Overall study outcomes, separate from this receptor: Most expanded thyroid clonotypes (frequency above 0.001) were also detected in blood, suggesting blood repertoires may reflect thyroid immune responses. No statistical method was used to fix the sample size in advance, and group allocation was not hidden from the investigators. In validation, progression to ophthalmopathy was predicted by the model with around 70% sensitivity and around 76% specificity, a median of about 6.8 months before onset. A 13 V-J signature model separated ophthalmopathy from stable hyperthyroidism, with approximately 87% sensitivity and just under 84% specificity in cross-validation and 80%/75% in testing.

A distance of 12 bases separates the germline ends of V and J, which lose 0 bases and 3 bases respectively. As encoded in the germline V gene, CDR1 is ENHRY while CDR2 is SYGVKD. From cysteine to phenylalanine, the CDR3 is 16 amino acids long. The entry retains the CDR3 DNA only, 48 bases that are in frame from base 1. Sequenced sample: blood. This receptor chain uses TRBV10-3 and TRBJ1-5; the best D guess is TRBD1, with 6 bases matching. The sequence was collected from a man younger than 35 with Graves' hyperthyroidism. The CDR3 is CAISESGGGSNQPQHF. The DNA sequence is given as TGTGCCATCAGTGAGTCGGGGGGCGGATCCAATCAGCCCCAGCATTTT.